This T cell receptor beta chain was retrieved from a study of T cells in Graves' hyperthyroidism and ophthalmopathy. RNA transcripts provided the source from which TCR beta CDR3 regions were amplified. The HTBI primer set served for first-round RT-PCR of the TCR CDR3. TCRdb used MiXCR to reprocess the multiplex PCR reads, holding one entry per CDR3 protein. The sample carries approximately 640,000 distinct CDR3 sequences, 45% recorded once. This clonotype was counted between two and nine times. What it recognizes is unknown. Points from the study as a whole: Blood samples included most of the expanded thyroid clonotypes exceeding 0.001.

Sequenced: peripheral blood or thyroid tissue (not recorded which). The sequence derives from an adult man with Graves' disease, either hyperthyroidism or ophthalmopathy (not recorded which).

CDR3 nucleotide sequence: TGTGCCAGCAGCTTAGTAGCCGGGAGAACCTACGAGCAGTACTTC. Translating it yields CASSLVAGRTYEQYF. The chain combines TRBV7-9 with TRBJ2-7, with D perhaps TRBD2 (6 bases). Trimming removed 1 base from V and 2 bases from J, with 12 bases in between. The CDR3 length is 15 residues. CDR1 is SEHNR, CDR2 FQNEAQ, per germline (reference sequence).